The rows below give T cell receptor beta chains drawn from one sample of a study of blood T cell repertoires in COVID-19. Using immunoSEQ multiplex PCR, the repertoire was profiled, and TCRdb retains in-frame clones only, with some absent. The profile shows roughly 280,000 clones, around 86% of them singletons. Input material: peripheral blood. The receptors shown here come from a woman aged 60 to 75 with COVID-19, enrolled during active disease. The CDR3 runs from the conserved cysteine through the conserved F or W. D genes are given only for firm matches.

v_gene,d_gene,len,CDR3aa
TRBV7-3,NA,16,CASSPSPGMGTGELFF
TRBV20-1,NA,11,CSAHRSNEQFF
TRBV2,NA,13,CASTEVRDQPQHF
TRBV5-1,NA,18,CASSLAVMGTPSAAEQYF
TRBV6-5,TRBD2,13,CASGPAGLYEQYF
TRBV19,NA,15,CASSITQGSGQPQHF
TRBV30,TRBD2,17,CAWSPRLAGKTYNEQFF
TRBV2,NA,15,CASSSGTSPNSPLHF
TRBV28,TRBD2,17,CASSFGVTGGAYETQYF
TRBV7-2,NA,13,CASTIRRNTEAFF
TRBV11-2,NA,13,CASSLRVLGTQYF
TRBV2,NA,13,CASRVDTDTEAFF
TRBV28,TRBD1,14,CASNRDRVYNEQFF